This TCR beta chain was recorded in a study of cytomegalovirus exposure and HLA in healthy donors. The study's findings and limits: The study carried out a later analysis of TCR beta sequences. It associated some 17,000 of them with specific HLA alleles at a false discovery rate of 0.05. Among TCR beta chains, those listed as cytomegalovirus-associated numbered around 160. V- and J-gene trimming of TCR beta was linked (in a later analysis) to a missense DCLRE1C variant. CMV antigen specificity of three CMV-associated chains was confirmed in vitro.

The CDR3 is made up of 12 amino acids. V was shortened by 7 bases and J by 7 bases, with 12 bases between the two germline ends. Germline V CDR1 and CDR2: SGHAT, FQNNGV. For this clone: Antigen: not known.

In the PCR, 60 Vbeta and 13 Jbeta primers were used. TCRdb's copy holds only in-frame clones and misses some; the assay was immunoSEQ multiplex PCR. Of approximately 210,000 clones in the sample, approximately 80% were seen once. Sample: PBMCs. The chain couples TRBV11-2 to TRBJ2-3; D ambiguous. The receptor was derived from a woman in her thirties or forties in good health and CMV-seronegative. The CDR3 reads CASTDPGYTQYF. The CDR3 region has the DNA TGTGCCAGCACCGACCCCGGGTATACGCAGTATTTT.